The sequence of this T cell receptor (beta chain) was determined in a study of shared clonotypes between healthy human individuals. About the study: Three CD4 naive, three CD4 memory, two CD8 naive and one CD8 memory plate were used per donor. Overall study results and limits: All-four-donor shared clonotypes had higher generation probabilities than non-shared clonotypes did.

Worth noting for this clone: The antigen remains undetermined.

The ends lost 2 bases at V and 6 bases at J; junction bases unmatched: 10. The germline V gene encodes CDR1 SGHRS and CDR2 YFSETQ. This CDR3 has 16 residues. Deep was the level used in running the assay. Here immunoSEQ multiplex PCR was the method, and the copy in TCRdb shows in-frame clones only, minus some. The sample carries more than 900,000 clones, around 78% recorded once. The clonotype comes from a man between 18 and 35 years old in good health. Some clones in this sample may be carry-over from other donors' samples. The sequenced sample was memory CD4+ T cells from PBMCs. Subset noted: CD45RA-negative fraction. This chain links TRBV5-1 with TRBJ2-1; 8 nucleotides match TRBD2. The CDR3 nucleotides read TGCGCCAGCAGCTTTACCAGCGGGGGTCGGGTCAATGAGCAGTTCTTC. Encoded protein: CASSFTSGGRVNEQFF.